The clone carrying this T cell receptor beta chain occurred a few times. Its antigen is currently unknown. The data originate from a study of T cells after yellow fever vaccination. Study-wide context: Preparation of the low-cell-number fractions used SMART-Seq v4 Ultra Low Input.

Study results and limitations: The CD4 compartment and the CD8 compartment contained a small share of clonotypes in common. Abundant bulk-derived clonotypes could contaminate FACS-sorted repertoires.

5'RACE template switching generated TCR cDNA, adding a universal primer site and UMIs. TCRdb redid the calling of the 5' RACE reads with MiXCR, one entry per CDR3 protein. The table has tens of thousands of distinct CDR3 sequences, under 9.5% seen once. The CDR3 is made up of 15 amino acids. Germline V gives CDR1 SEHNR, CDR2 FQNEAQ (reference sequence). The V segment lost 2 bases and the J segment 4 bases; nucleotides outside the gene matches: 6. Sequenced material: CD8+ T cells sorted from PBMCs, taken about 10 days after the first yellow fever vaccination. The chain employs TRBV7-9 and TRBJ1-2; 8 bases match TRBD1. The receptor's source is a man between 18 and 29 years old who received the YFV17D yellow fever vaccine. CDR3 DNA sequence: TGTGCCAGCAGCTTAACGACAGGGGAAACCTATGGCTACACCTTC. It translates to CASSLTTGETYGYTF.